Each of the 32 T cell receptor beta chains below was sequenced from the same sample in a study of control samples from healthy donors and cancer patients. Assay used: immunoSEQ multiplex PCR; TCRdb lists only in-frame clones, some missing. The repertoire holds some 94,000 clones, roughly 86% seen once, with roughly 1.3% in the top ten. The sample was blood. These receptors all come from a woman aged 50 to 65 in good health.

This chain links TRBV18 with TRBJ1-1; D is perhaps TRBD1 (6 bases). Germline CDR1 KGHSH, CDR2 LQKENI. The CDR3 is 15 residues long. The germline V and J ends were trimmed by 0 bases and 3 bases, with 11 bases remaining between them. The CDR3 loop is CASSPPGGQDTEAFF. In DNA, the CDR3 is TGTGCCAGCTCACCACCGGGGGGGCAAGACACTGAAGCTTTCTTT.

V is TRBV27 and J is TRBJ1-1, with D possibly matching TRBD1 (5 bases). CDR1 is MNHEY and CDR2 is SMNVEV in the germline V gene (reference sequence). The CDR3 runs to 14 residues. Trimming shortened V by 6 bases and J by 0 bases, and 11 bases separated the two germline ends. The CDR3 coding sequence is TGTGCCAGCAGCCGAGGGACCGTGAACACTGAAGCTTTCTTT. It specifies CASSRGTVNTEAFF.

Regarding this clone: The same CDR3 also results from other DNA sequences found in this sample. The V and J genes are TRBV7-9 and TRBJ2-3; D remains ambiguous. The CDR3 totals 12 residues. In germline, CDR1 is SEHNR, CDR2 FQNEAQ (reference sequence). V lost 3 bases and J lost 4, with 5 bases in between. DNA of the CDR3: TGTGCCAGCAGCTTCGGGCCAGATACGCAGTATTTT. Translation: CASSFGPDTQYF.

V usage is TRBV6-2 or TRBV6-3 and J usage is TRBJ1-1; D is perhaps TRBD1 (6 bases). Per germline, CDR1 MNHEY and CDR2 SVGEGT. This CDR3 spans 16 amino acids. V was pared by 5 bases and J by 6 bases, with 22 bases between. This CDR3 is CASSPRAGGAGAEAFF. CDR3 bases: TGTGCCAGCAGTCCCCGGGCCGGGGGCGCGGGAGCTGAAGCTTTCTTT.

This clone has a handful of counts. The CDR3 nucleotides read TGTGCCAGCAGTCGACAGGGGGGTAATGAAAAACTGTTTTTT. It specifies CASSRQGGNEKLFF. The J gene is TRBJ1-4, the V gene TRBV27; 9 positions agree with TRBD1. The junction had 2 bases not matched to a gene; V was cut back by 5 bases and J by 4 bases. Germline V gene data show CDR1 as MNHEY and CDR2 as SMNVEV (reference sequence). The CDR3 runs to 14 residues. The whole variable domain, remainder taken from reference TRBV27 and TRBJ1-4, is EAQVTQNPRYLITVTGKKLTVTCSQNMNHEYMSWYRQDPGLGLRQIYYSMNVEVTDKGDVPEGYKVSRKEKRNFPLILESPSPNQTSLYFCASSRQGGNEKLFFGSGTQLSVL.

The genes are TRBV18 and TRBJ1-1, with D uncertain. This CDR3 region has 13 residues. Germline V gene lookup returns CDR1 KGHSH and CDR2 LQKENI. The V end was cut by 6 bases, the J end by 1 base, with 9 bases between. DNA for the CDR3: TGTGCCAGCTCGCCAGGAAGGAACACTGAAGCTTTCTTT. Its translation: CASSPGRNTEAFF.

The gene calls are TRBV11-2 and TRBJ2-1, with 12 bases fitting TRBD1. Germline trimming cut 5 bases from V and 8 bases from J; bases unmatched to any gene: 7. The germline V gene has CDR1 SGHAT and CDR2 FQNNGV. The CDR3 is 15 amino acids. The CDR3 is CASSPTGTGGDEQFF. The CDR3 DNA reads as TGTGCCAGCAGCCCCACCGGGACAGGGGGCGATGAGCAGTTCTTC.

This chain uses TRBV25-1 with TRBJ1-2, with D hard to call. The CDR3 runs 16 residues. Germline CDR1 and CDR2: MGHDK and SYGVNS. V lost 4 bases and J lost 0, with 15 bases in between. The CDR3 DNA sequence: TGTGCCAGCAGTGTATTACATGAAGGATCTAACTATGGCTACACCTTC. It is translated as CASSVLHEGSNYGYTF.

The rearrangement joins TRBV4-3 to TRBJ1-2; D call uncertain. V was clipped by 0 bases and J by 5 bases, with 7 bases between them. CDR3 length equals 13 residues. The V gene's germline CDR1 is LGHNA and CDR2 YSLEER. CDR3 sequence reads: CASSQEMGYGYTF. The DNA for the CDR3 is TGCGCCAGCAGCCAAGAAATGGGATATGGCTACACCTTC.

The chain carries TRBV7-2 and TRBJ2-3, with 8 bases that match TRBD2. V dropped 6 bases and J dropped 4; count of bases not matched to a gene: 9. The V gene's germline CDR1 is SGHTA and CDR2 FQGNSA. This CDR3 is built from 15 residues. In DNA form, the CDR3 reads TGTGCCAGCAGAGAGCACAGCGGGGGCCCAGATACGCAGTATTTT. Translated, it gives CASREHSGGPDTQYF.

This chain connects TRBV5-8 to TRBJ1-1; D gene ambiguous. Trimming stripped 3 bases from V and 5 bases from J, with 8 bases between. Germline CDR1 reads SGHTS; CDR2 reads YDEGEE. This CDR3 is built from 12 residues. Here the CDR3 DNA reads TGTGCCAGCAGCTACGGTGGGACTGAAGCTTTCTTT. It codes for CASSYGGTEAFF.

The chain's CDR3 is CASSFPSGAKREQYF. As DNA, the CDR3 is TGTGCCAGCAGCTTCCCTAGCGGGGCGAAAAGGGAGCAGTACTTC. The chain couples TRBV7-9 to TRBJ2-7; TRBD2 matches at 9 bases. This CDR3 region has 15 residues. V dropped 3 bases and J dropped 7; count of bases not matched to a gene: 10. Germline assignment: CDR1 SEHNR and CDR2 FQNEAQ (reference sequence).

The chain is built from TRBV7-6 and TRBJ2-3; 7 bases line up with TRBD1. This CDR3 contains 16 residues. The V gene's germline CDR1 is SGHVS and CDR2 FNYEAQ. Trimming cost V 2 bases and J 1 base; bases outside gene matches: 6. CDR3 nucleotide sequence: TGTGCCAGCAGCTTATCCGTGACAGGGCGCACAGATACGCAGTATTTT. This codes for CASSLSVTGRTDTQYF.

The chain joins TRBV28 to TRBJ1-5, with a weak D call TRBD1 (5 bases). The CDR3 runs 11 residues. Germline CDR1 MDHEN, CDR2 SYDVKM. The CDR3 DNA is TGTGCTAGCCGGGGGGATCAGCCCCAGCATTTT. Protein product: CASRGDQPQHF.

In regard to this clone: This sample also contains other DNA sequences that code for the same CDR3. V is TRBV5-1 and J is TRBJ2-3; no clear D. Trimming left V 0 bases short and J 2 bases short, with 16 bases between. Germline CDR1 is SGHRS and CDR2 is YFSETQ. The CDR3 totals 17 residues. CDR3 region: CASSLAHRSGITDTQYF. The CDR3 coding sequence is TGCGCCAGCAGCTTGGCCCATCGGAGTGGGATCACAGATACGCAGTATTTT.

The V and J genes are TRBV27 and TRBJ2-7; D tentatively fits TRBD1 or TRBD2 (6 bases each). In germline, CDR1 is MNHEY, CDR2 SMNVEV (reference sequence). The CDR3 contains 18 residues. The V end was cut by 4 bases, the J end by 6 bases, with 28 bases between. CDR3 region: CASSSYPLQTGAASEQYF. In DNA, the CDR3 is TGTGCCAGCAGTTCGTACCCCCTTCAAACGGGGGCGGCGAGCGAGCAGTACTTC.

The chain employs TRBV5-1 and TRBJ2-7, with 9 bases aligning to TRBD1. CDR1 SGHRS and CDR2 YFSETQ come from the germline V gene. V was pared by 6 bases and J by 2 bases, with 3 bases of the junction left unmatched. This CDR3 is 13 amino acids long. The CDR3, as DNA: TGCGCCAGCAAGACAGGGGGGGCCTACGAGCAGTACTTC. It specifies CASKTGGAYEQYF.

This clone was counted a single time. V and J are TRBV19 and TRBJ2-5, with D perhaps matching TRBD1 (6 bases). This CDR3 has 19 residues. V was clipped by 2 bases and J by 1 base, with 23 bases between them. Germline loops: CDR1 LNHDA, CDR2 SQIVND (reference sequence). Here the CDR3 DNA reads TGTGCCAGTAGTATATCACGGCAGGGGTTTTGGGCTATCCAAGAGACCCAGTACTTC. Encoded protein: CASSISRQGFWAIQETQYF.

In DNA, the CDR3 is TGTGCCAGTAGTGAGTCAAGTGGTGGCTACACCTTC. Translation gives CASSESSGGYTF. The chain uses TRBV19 and TRBJ1-2; no clear D gene. Germline loops: CDR1 LNHDA, CDR2 SQIVND (reference sequence). The germline V and J ends were trimmed by 5 bases and 7 bases, with 11 bases remaining between them. CDR3 size: 12 residues.

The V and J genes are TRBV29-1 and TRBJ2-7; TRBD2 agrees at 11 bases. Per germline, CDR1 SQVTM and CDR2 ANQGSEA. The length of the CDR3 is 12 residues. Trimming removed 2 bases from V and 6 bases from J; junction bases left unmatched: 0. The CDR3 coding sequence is TGCAGCGTTGAACTAGCGGGAGGCGAGCAGTACTTC. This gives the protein CSVELAGGEQYF.

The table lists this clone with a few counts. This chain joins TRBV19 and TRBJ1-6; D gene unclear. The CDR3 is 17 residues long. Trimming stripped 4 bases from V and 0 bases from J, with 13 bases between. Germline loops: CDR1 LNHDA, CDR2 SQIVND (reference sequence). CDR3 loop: CASSSLDRSSYNSPLHF. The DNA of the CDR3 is TGTGCCAGTAGTAGCCTGGACCGGAGCTCCTATAATTCACCCCTCCACTTT. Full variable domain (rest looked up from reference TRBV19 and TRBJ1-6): DGGITQSPKYLFRKEGQNVTLSCEQNLNHDAMYWYRQDPGQGLRLIYYSQIVNDFQKGDIAEGYSVSREKKESFPLTVTSAQKNPTAFYLCASSSLDRSSYNSPLHFGNGTRLTVT.

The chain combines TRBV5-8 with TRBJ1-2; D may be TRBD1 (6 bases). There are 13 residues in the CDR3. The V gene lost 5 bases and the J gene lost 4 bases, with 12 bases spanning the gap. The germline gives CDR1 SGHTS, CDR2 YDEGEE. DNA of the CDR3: TGTGCCAGCAGACATGACAGGTTCTATGGCTACACCTTC. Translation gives CASRHDRFYGYTF.

The CDR3 sequence: CASSLRSWSGTGYGYTF. The CDR3 bases are TGTGCCAGCAGCTTACGATCCTGGTCCGGGACCGGCTATGGCTACACCTTC. This chain connects TRBV5-6 to TRBJ1-2; D may be TRBD1 (5 bases). The length of the CDR3 is 17 residues. Trimming took off 2 bases at V and 4 bases at J, with 21 bases between the two ends. Germline V gene data show CDR1 as SGHDT and CDR2 as YYEEEE.

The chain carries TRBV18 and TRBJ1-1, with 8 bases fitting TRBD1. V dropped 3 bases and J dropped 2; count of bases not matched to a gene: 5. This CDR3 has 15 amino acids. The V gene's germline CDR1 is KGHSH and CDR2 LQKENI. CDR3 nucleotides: TGTGCCAGCTCACCCGGTGACAGGGGTAACACTGAAGCTTTCTTT. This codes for CASSPGDRGNTEAFF.

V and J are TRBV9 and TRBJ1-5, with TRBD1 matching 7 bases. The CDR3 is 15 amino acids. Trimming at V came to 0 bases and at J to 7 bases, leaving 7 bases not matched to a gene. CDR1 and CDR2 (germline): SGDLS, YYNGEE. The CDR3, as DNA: TGTGCCAGCAGCGTAGATGGGGGAGGGGGCCAGCCCCAGCATTTT. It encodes CASSVDGGGGQPQHF.

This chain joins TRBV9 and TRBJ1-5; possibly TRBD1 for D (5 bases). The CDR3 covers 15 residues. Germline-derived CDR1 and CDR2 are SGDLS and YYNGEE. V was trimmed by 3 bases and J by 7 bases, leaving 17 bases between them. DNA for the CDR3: TGTGCCAGCAGCGAGAGGGGAGGGCTGGGCCAGCCCCAGCATTTT. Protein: CASSERGGLGQPQHF.

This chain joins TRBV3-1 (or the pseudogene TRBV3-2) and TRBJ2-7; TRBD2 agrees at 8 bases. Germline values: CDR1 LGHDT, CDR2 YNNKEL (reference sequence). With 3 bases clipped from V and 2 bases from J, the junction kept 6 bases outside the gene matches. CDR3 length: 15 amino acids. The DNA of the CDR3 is TGTGCCAGCAGCCATCCGATTAGCGGGACCTACGAGCAGTACTTC. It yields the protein CASSHPISGTYEQYF.

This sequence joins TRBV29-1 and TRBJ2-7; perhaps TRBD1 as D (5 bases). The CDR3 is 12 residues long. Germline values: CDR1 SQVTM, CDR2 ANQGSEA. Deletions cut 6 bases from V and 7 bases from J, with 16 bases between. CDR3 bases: TGCAGCGTCGTTAAAGGGGTCGGGGAGCAGTACTTC. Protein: CSVVKGVGEQYF.

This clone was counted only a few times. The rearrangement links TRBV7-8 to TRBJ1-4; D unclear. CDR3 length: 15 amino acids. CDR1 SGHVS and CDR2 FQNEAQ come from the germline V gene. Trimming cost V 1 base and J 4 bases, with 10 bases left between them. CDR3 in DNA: TGTGCCAGCAGCTTAGGTTACAGATTTAATGAAAAACTGTTTTTT. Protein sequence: CASSLGYRFNEKLFF. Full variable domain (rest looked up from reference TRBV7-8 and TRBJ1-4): GAGVSQSPRYKVAKRGQDVALRCDPISGHVSLFWYQQALGQGPEFLTYFQNEAQLDKSGLPSDRFFAERPEGSVSTLKIQRTQQEDSAVYLCASSLGYRFNEKLFFGSGTQLSVL.

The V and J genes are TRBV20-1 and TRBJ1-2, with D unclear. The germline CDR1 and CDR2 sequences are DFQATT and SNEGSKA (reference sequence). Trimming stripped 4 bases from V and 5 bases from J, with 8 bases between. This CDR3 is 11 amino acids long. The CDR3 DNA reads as TGCAGTGCTACCGGGGATTATGGCTACACCTTC. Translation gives CSATGDYGYTF.

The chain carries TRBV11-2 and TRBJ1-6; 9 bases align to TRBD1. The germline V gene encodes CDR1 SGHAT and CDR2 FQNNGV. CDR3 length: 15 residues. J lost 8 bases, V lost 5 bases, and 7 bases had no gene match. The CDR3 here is CASSPLQGADSPLHF. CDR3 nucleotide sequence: TGTGCCAGCAGCCCTTTACAGGGGGCTGATTCACCCCTCCACTTT.

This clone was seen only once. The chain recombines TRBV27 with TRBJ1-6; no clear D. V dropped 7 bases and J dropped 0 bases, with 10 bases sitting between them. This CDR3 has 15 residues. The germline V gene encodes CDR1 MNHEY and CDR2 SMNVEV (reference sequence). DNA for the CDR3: TGTGCCAGCAAGTTCGGGAGCTCCTATAATTCACCCCTCCACTTT. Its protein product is CASKFGSSYNSPLHF.